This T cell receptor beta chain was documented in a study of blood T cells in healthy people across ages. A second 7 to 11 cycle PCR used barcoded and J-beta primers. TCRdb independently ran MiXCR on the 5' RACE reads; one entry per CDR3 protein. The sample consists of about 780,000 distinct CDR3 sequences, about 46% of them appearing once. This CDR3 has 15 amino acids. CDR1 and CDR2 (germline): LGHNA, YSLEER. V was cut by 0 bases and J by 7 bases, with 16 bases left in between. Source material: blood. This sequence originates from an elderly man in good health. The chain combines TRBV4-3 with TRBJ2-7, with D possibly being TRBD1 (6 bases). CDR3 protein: CASSQDFSQGNEQYF. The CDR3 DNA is TGCGCCAGCAGCCAAGATTTTTCACAGGGTAATGAGCAGTACTTC.